A single sample gave rise to the 32 T cell receptor beta chains below, sequenced in a study of cytomegalovirus exposure and HLA in healthy donors. PCR employed 60 Vbeta and 13 Jbeta primers. Clones were sequenced by immunoSEQ multiplex PCR, and TCRdb holds only the in-frame ones, with some missing. The table has about 170,000 clones, more than 75% seen once. Specimen: PBMCs. The receptors were sampled from a girl aged 2 to 9 in good health and CMV-seropositive.

This clone was seen a handful of times. The gene calls are TRBV6-5 and TRBJ1-2; D gene ambiguous. V was pared by 6 bases and J by 3 bases, with 8 bases between. The CDR3 is 12 amino acids. The germline gives CDR1 MNHEY, CDR2 SVGAGI. The CDR3 sequence is CASRNSYYGYTF. The CDR3 DNA sequence: TGTGCCAGCAGAAACAGTTACTATGGCTACACCTTC.

This sequence joins TRBV4-2 and TRBJ2-6, with D perhaps matching TRBD1 (6 bases). The CDR3 covers 19 residues. V was pared by 0 bases and J by 0 bases, with 15 bases between. Germline V gene data show CDR1 as LGHNA and CDR2 as YNFKEQ. The CDR3 bases are TGTGCCAGCAGCCAAGAAGTAGCAGGGGTAGGCTCTGGGGCCAACGTCCTGACTTTC. This encodes CASSQEVAGVGSGANVLTF.

The chain links TRBV5-1 to TRBJ2-7; 12 bases align to TRBD2. The ends lost 4 bases at V and 6 bases at J; junction bases unmatched: 8. Germline V gives CDR1 SGHRS, CDR2 YFSETQ. The CDR3 runs 15 residues. The CDR3 here is CASSLELAGGGEQYF. The CDR3 DNA reads TGCGCCAGCAGCCTGGAACTAGCGGGGGGAGGCGAGCAGTACTTC.

The chain combines TRBV7-2 with TRBJ1-5, with a tentative D call TRBD1 (6 bases). V was shortened by 5 bases and J by 7 bases, with 15 bases between the two germline ends. CDR1 and CDR2 from the germline V gene are SGHTA and FQGNSA. The CDR3 contains 14 residues. CDR3 in amino acids: CASSPARGSQPQHF. As DNA, the CDR3 is TGTGCCAGCAGCCCCGCGAGGGGGTCCCAGCCCCAGCATTTT.

The J gene is TRBJ1-1, the V gene TRBV5-1; a weak D match, TRBD1 (5 bases). The CDR3 runs 13 residues. The germline CDR1 and CDR2 sequences are SGHRS and YFSETQ. Trimming removed 2 bases from V and 8 bases from J, with 13 bases in between. This CDR3 reads CASSFAQGTEAFF. The DNA for the CDR3 is TGCGCCAGCAGCTTTGCCCAGGGCACCGAAGCTTTCTTT. Together with reference TRBV5-1 and TRBJ1-1, the CDR3 gives the full variable domain: KAGVTQTPRYLIKTRGQQVTLSCSPISGHRSVSWYQQTPGQGLQFLFEYFSETQRNKGNFPGRFSGRQFSNSRSEMNVSTLELGDSALYLCASSFAQGTEAFFGQGTRLTVV.

The chain joins TRBV20-1 to TRBJ2-5; D unclear. The germline V gene has CDR1 DFQATT and CDR2 SNEGSKA (reference sequence). Deletions cut 8 bases from V and 5 bases from J, with 9 bases between. The CDR3 spans 10 residues. The CDR3 region is CSTWAETQYF. As DNA, the CDR3 is TGCAGTACCTGGGCGGAGACCCAGTACTTC.

The chain carries TRBV25-1 and TRBJ1-1, with a tentative D call TRBD1 (5 bases). CDR3 length: 15 residues. Germline-derived CDR1 and CDR2 are MGHDK and SYGVNS. The V and J ends lost 2 bases and 1 base respectively, with 11 bases between them. CDR3 loop: CASSEDRQWNTEAFF. CDR3 coding DNA: TGTGCCAGCAGTGAAGATCGACAGTGGAACACTGAAGCTTTCTTT. Supplemented by reference TRBV25-1 and TRBJ1-1, the full variable domain reads EADIYQTPRYLVIGTGKKITLECSQTMGHDKMYWYQQDPGMELHLIHYSYGVNSTEKGDLSSESTVSRIRTEHFPLTLESARPSHTSQYLCASSEDRQWNTEAFFGQGTRLTVV.

This chain's CDR3 is CASSGQGVSNTEAFF. DNA of the CDR3: TGTGCCAGCAGCGGACAGGGGGTATCGAACACTGAAGCTTTCTTT. The chain couples TRBV28 to TRBJ1-1; TRBD1 aligns across 10 bases. J was trimmed by 1 base and V by 6 bases; bases with no gene match: 5. The CDR3 has 15 residues. Germline CDR1 reads MDHEN; CDR2 reads SYDVKM.

This chain links TRBV7-8 with TRBJ2-5; D is unresolved. Germline-derived CDR1 and CDR2 are SGHVS and FQNEAQ. The CDR3 sequence is 12 residues long. Trimming removed 2 bases from V and 3 bases from J, with 4 bases in between. The CDR3 protein is CASSLQEETQYF. Here the CDR3 DNA reads TGTGCCAGCAGCTTACAGGAAGAGACCCAGTACTTC.

The CDR3 region is CASGYSGRRFF. CDR3 nucleotides: TGTGCCTCCGGCTATAGCGGGAGAAGGTTCTTC. The V call is TRBV30, the J call TRBJ2-1; 9 nucleotides match TRBD2. CDR1 is GTSNPN and CDR2 is SVGIG in the germline V gene (reference sequence). This CDR3 is built from 11 residues. Trimming at V came to 7 bases and at J to 15 bases, leaving 10 bases not matched to a gene.

The V call is TRBV2, the J call TRBJ2-3; 11 bases match TRBD2. This CDR3 is built from 19 residues. Germline lookup yields CDR1 SNHLY and CDR2 FYNNEI. V trimming: 3 bases; J trimming: 1 base; junction bases outside the gene matches: 12. CDR3 region: CASSDPSGRSLSGTDTQYF. CDR3 coding DNA: TGTGCCAGCAGTGATCCTAGCGGGAGGTCCCTCTCTGGCACAGATACGCAGTATTTT.

In this sample, this clone turned up a few times. This chain joins TRBV20-1 and TRBJ2-1; D gene uncertain. Germline V lookup: CDR1 DFQATT, CDR2 SNEGSKA (reference sequence). The CDR3 totals 11 residues. Trimming shortened V by 3 bases and J by 3 bases, and 3 bases separated the two germline ends. The CDR3 region is CSASVYNEQFF. Here the CDR3 DNA reads TGCAGTGCTAGCGTCTACAATGAGCAGTTCTTC.

To note about this clone: The junction shows a germline mismatch at one end, possibly a read error. CDR3 loop: CARSWTGLNTEAFF. In DNA form, the CDR3 reads TGTGCCCGGAGTTGGACAGGGTTGAACACTGAAGCTTTCTTT. The chain employs TRBV30 and TRBJ1-1; 8 bases align to TRBD1. The CDR3 length is 14 residues. Germline V gives CDR1 GTSNPN, CDR2 SVGIG (reference sequence).

This chain uses TRBV27 with TRBJ2-1; 9 bases fit TRBD2. CDR1 and CDR2 (germline): MNHEY, SMNVEV (reference sequence). Trimming took 5 bases from V and 3 from J; bases not matched to a gene: 8. This CDR3 spans 16 amino acids. The CDR3 protein is CASSPLAGAVYNEQFF. The CDR3 DNA follows: TGTGCCAGCAGTCCCTTAGCGGGAGCGGTCTACAATGAGCAGTTCTTC.

The chain is built from TRBV5-1 and TRBJ2-5; 11 bases match TRBD1. Germline V gene lookup returns CDR1 SGHRS and CDR2 YFSETQ. The V segment lost 2 bases and the J segment 4 bases; nucleotides outside the gene matches: 7. The CDR3 consists of 16 residues. CDR3 region: CASSLGQGAFSETQYF. The CDR3 DNA reads TGCGCCAGCAGCTTAGGACAGGGGGCTTTTTCAGAGACCCAGTACTTC.

The chain recombines TRBV6-5 with TRBJ2-2, with a weak D call TRBD1 (6 bases). V dropped 7 bases and J dropped 0 bases, with 6 bases sitting between them. The CDR3 is made up of 13 amino acids. Germline V gene data show CDR1 as MNHEY and CDR2 as SVGAGI. The CDR3 nucleotides read TGTGCCAGCAAGGGGGCGAACACCGGGGAGCTGTTTTTT. Translated, it gives CASKGANTGELFF.

This clone was counted a few times. The chain is built from TRBV5-1 and TRBJ2-2; the match to TRBD1 covers 7 bases. Germline lookup yields CDR1 SGHRS and CDR2 YFSETQ. Trimming removed 2 bases from V and 6 bases from J; junction bases left unmatched: 1. This CDR3 region has 13 residues. The CDR3 sequence is CASSLDRAGELFF. Here the CDR3 DNA reads TGCGCCAGCAGCTTAGACAGGGCCGGGGAGCTGTTTTTT.

V and J are TRBV7-6 and TRBJ2-5; 11 bases line up with TRBD2. V gave up 3 bases and J gave up 4 bases; unmatched junction bases: 22. This CDR3 spans 21 amino acids. Germline V lookup: CDR1 SGHVS, CDR2 FNYEAQ. The CDR3 DNA reads as TGTGCCAGCAGCTTTTCCGCTGCTGCACCCACTTTTAGCGGGAGGGGAGAGACCCAGTACTTC. Protein: CASSFSAAAPTFSGRGETQYF.

About this clone: At the DNA level, this CDR3 is encoded by other sequences in the same sample as well. The chain couples TRBV5-4 to TRBJ2-5, with D uncertain. Between the trimmed V and J ends, which lost 3 bases and 2 bases, there was a span of 2 bases. The germline V gene encodes CDR1 SGHNT and CDR2 YYREEE (reference sequence). The CDR3 is made up of 11 amino acids. The CDR3 coding sequence is TGTGCCAGCAGCTCGCAAGAGACCCAGTACTTC. Translating it yields CASSSQETQYF.

The chain is built from TRBV30 and TRBJ1-2; no clear D gene. This CDR3 comprises 17 residues. Trimming stripped 0 bases from V and 4 bases from J, with 21 bases between. Germline loops: CDR1 GTSNPN, CDR2 SVGIG (reference sequence). CDR3 sequence reads: CAWSVNRGSPITYGYTF. CDR3 nucleotide sequence: TGTGCCTGGAGTGTAAATCGCGGCAGCCCGATAACCTATGGCTACACCTTC.

V is TRBV6-6 and J is TRBJ1-2; no definite D call. V gave up 4 bases and J gave up 13 bases, with 13 bases separating them. The germline CDR1 and CDR2 sequences are MNHNY and SVGAGI (reference sequence). This CDR3 comprises 11 residues. CDR3 in amino acids: CASSWIGGLTF. The CDR3 bases are TGTGCCAGCAGTTGGATTGGCGGGCTCACCTTC.

The chain uses TRBV6-1 and TRBJ1-1, with TRBD1 identical over 7 bases. Germline V gene data show CDR1 as MNHNS and CDR2 as SASEGT. After removal of 7 bases from V and 3 bases from J, the junction contained 11 bases not matched to a gene. This CDR3 has 15 residues. The CDR3 bases are TGTGCCAGCACGCGGGGCCAGGGGGTCGACACTGAAGCTTTCTTT. As protein: CASTRGQGVDTEAFF.

The chain joins TRBV7-2 to TRBJ1-1, with 11 nucleotides matching TRBD1. V trimming: 3 bases; J trimming: 1 base; junction bases outside the gene matches: 1. This CDR3 contains 15 residues. The germline V gene encodes CDR1 SGHTA and CDR2 FQGNSA. The CDR3 DNA follows: TGTGCCAGCAGCTTGGACAGGGGGCAGAACACTGAAGCTTTCTTT. Its translation: CASSLDRGQNTEAFF.

This sequence joins TRBV6-5 and TRBJ2-7, with D maybe TRBD1 (5 bases). From germline, CDR1 is MNHEY and CDR2 SVGAGI. The V gene lost 0 bases and the J gene lost 7 bases, with 13 bases spanning the gap. This CDR3 region has 14 residues. The CDR3 loop is CASSYSKRGVEQYF. DNA of the CDR3: TGTGCCAGCAGTTACTCGAAAAGGGGTGTGGAGCAGTACTTC.

This rearrangement joins TRBV30 to TRBJ2-5; the D gene is possibly TRBD1 (6 bases). The CDR3 runs to 13 residues. V lost 2 bases to trimming and J lost 5 bases, with 12 bases between them. The germline gives CDR1 GTSNPN, CDR2 SVGIG (reference sequence). The CDR3 protein is CAWSSQGWETQYF. In DNA, the CDR3 is TGTGCCTGGAGTTCTCAGGGGTGGGAGACCCAGTACTTC.

The chain employs TRBV23-1 and TRBJ2-3, with no clear D. TRBV23-1 is an open reading frame, and its role is uncertain. The CDR3 is made up of 14 amino acids. Trimming took off 11 bases at V and 0 bases at J, with 15 bases between the two ends. As DNA, the CDR3 is TGCGCCCCAACCCCCCAGACTAGCACAGATACGCAGTATTTT. It yields the protein CAPTPQTSTDTQYF.

Concerning this clone itself: The sample has other DNA sequences that encode this CDR3 too. This chain links TRBV6-6 with TRBJ1-5; 7 bases match TRBD1. V shed 6 bases and J 5 bases; nucleotides not matched to a gene: 7. CDR3 length equals 14 residues. Germline CDR1 is MNHNY and CDR2 is SVGAGI (reference sequence). The CDR3 sequence is CASRPGQVDQPQHF. CDR3 DNA sequence: TGTGCCAGCAGACCCGGACAGGTTGATCAGCCCCAGCATTTT.

This clone was seen only a few times. V is TRBV6-5 and J is TRBJ1-3; 8 bases fit TRBD1. Germline assignment: CDR1 MNHEY and CDR2 SVGAGI. The length of the CDR3 is 15 residues. The V and J ends lost 6 bases and 3 bases, in that order; junction bases with no gene match: 7. The CDR3 loop is CASRLDRASGNTIYF. DNA of the CDR3: TGTGCCAGCAGACTGGACAGGGCTAGTGGAAACACCATATATTTT.

The chain joins TRBV2 to TRBJ2-1; 10 bases line up with TRBD2. V was pared by 6 bases and J by 4 bases, with 6 bases of the junction left unmatched. CDR3 length equals 15 residues. Per the germline V gene, CDR1 is SNHLY and CDR2 is FYNNEI. CDR3 loop: CASRETSGAYNEQFF. In nucleotides, the CDR3 is TGTGCCAGCAGAGAAACTAGCGGGGCTTACAATGAGCAGTTCTTC.

This chain links TRBV5-6 with TRBJ2-5; TRBD1 aligns across 8 bases. This CDR3 has 16 residues. Trimming removed 3 bases from V and 5 bases from J; junction bases left unmatched: 12. Germline assignment: CDR1 SGHDT and CDR2 YYEEEE. The CDR3: CASSSRGRNRYETQYF. Written as DNA, the CDR3 is TGTGCCAGCAGCTCCAGGGGGCGCAACCGGTATGAGACCCAGTACTTC.

This clone has only a few counts. The rearrangement uses TRBV5-6 and TRBJ1-1; D possibly corresponds to TRBD1 (5 bases). CDR1 SGHDT and CDR2 YYEEEE come from the germline V gene. V was pared by 1 base and J by 2 bases, with 18 bases between. The CDR3 contains 17 residues. The CDR3 DNA is TGTGCCAGCAGCTTGCTGACAGTATGGGGTAGAAACACTGAAGCTTTCTTT. It codes for CASSLLTVWGRNTEAFF.

This chain joins TRBV6-5 and TRBJ2-2, with TRBD1 identical over 7 bases. Germline loops: CDR1 MNHEY, CDR2 SVGAGI. This CDR3 contains 11 residues. After removal of 7 bases from V and 9 bases from J, the junction contained 2 bases not matched to a gene. The CDR3 DNA reads as TGTGCCAGCAAGGGGGCCAGGGAGCTGTTTTTT. Protein product: CASKGARELFF.